A single sample gave rise to the 7 T cell receptor beta chains below, sequenced in a study of blood T cell repertoires in COVID-19. Generated by immunoSEQ multiplex PCR, the TCRdb table keeps only in-frame clones and is missing some. The table includes 65,000 to 75,000 clones, 80% to 85% detected once. Sequenced: peripheral blood. The source of these receptors is a woman older than 75 with acute or convalescent COVID-19.

This chain links TRBV5-1 with TRBJ2-7; possibly TRBD2 for D (5 bases). The CDR3 loop spans 15 amino acids. V lost 5 bases to trimming and J lost 2 bases, with 17 bases between them. Germline values: CDR1 SGHRS, CDR2 YFSETQ. This CDR3 reads CASRGEEAGPYEQYF. CDR3 sequence (DNA): TGCGCCAGCAGGGGCGAGGAGGCAGGTCCCTACGAGCAGTACTTC.

V gene TRBV11-2 combines with J gene TRBJ2-3, with a tentative D call TRBD2 (6 bases). Germline V gene lookup returns CDR1 SGHAT and CDR2 FQNNGV. This CDR3 comprises 15 residues. V was clipped by 3 bases and J by 2 bases, with 12 bases between them. Here the CDR3 reads CASSFGGVYTDTQYF. The CDR3 DNA reads TGTGCCAGCAGCTTCGGCGGGGTTTACACAGATACGCAGTATTTT.

In this sample, this clone turned up once. The rearrangement joins TRBV7-2 to TRBJ2-7; 7 bases fit TRBD1. CDR1 is SGHTA and CDR2 is FQGNSA in the germline V gene. This CDR3 comprises 15 residues. J lost 4 bases, V lost 2 bases, and 8 bases had no gene match. CDR3 sequence: CASSLRGGSWYEQYF. CDR3 DNA: TGTGCCAGCAGCTTAAGAGGGGGCAGTTGGTACGAGCAGTACTTC.

This clone is large within its sample. The chain joins TRBV11-2 to TRBJ2-7; perhaps TRBD2 as D (6 bases). This CDR3 contains 15 residues. V was shortened by 1 base and J by 3 bases, with 13 bases between the two germline ends. Germline CDR1 reads SGHAT; CDR2 reads FQNNGV. This chain's CDR3 is CASSLAGLANYEQYF. CDR3 DNA: TGTGCCAGCAGCTTAGCTGGCCTAGCGAACTACGAGCAGTACTTC.

The V and J genes are TRBV7-2 and TRBJ2-7, with 9 bases that match TRBD2. Looked up from germline, CDR1 is SGHTA and CDR2 is FQGNSA. This CDR3 contains 15 residues. V was pared by 7 bases and J by 2 bases, with 9 bases of the junction left unmatched. The CDR3 loop is CASTGPTSGPYEQYF. The CDR3 DNA sequence: TGTGCCAGCACCGGACCGACTAGCGGCCCCTACGAGCAGTACTTC. Supplemented by reference TRBV7-2 and TRBJ2-7, the full variable domain reads GAGVSQSPSNKVTEKGKDVELRCDPISGHTALYWYRQSLGQGLEFLIYFQGNSAPDKSGLPSDRFSAERTGGSVSTLTIQRTQQEDSAVYLCASTGPTSGPYEQYFGPGTRLTVT.

The V gene is TRBV11-2, the J gene TRBJ1-6; 7 bases are a match to TRBD1. V was pared by 1 base and J by 8 bases, with 2 bases of the junction left unmatched. This CDR3 is 14 amino acids long. Germline CDR1 reads SGHAT; CDR2 reads FQNNGV. The CDR3 DNA is TGTGCCAGCAGCTTAGGACAGGGCTATTCACCCCTCCACTTT. It is translated as CASSLGQGYSPLHF.

CDR3 bases: TGCGCCAGCTCCCCTAGCGGGGGGGCCGGGTACGAGCAGTACTTC. Translated: CASSPSGGAGYEQYF. The V gene is TRBV5-1, the J gene TRBJ2-7, with 12 positions matching TRBD2. Germline V gene lookup returns CDR1 SGHRS and CDR2 YFSETQ. CDR3 length: 15 residues. V dropped 7 bases and J dropped 4; count of bases not matched to a gene: 9.